Listed below are T cell receptor beta chains from one sample, sequenced in a study of CD8+CD57+ T cells in acquired aplastic anemia. Each CDR3 protein is one row after TCRdb ran MiXCR on the reads. Here the sample spans about 180,000 distinct CDR3 sequences, more than 45% being singletons. The specimen sequenced was sorted CD4+, CD8+, or CD8+CD57+ T cells (not recorded which) from PBMCs. The receptors stem from a human donor with aplastic anemia. Both conserved end residues are part of each CDR3. The order of the fields is D gene, V gene, J gene, clone size, CDR3 protein, CDR3 DNA. A D gene is named only where the DNA matches it firmly. Size tells how often a clone was seen (once, few, many) or the class of an expanded clone, and some rows leave it out.

TRBD1	TRBV19	TRBJ2-3	once	CASSIDRGAQYF	TGTGCCAGTAGTATCGACAGGGGGGCGCAGTATTTT
-	TRBV11-2	TRBJ2-1	-	CASSLRHHSDEQFF	TGTGCCAGCAGCCTCAGACACCACTCCGATGAGCAGTTCTTC
-	TRBV10-3	TRBJ2-1	-	CAISLDRNNEQFF	TGTGCCATCAGTTTAGACAGAAACAATGAGCAGTTCTTC
TRBD1	TRBV19	TRBJ1-2	many	CASSKTGQGNYGYTF	TGTGCCAGTAGTAAGACGGGACAGGGGAACTATGGCTACACCTTC
-	TRBV5-1	TRBJ2-1	-	CASSLLDSYNEQFF	TGCGCCAGCAGCTTGTTGGACAGTTACAATGAGCAGTTCTTC
-	TRBV11-2	TRBJ2-7	-	CASSLPRFGRGGGNEQYF	TGTGCCAGCAGCTTACCCCGTTTCGGTAGGGGAGGAGGGAACGAGCAGTACTTC
TRBD1	TRBV20-1	TRBJ2-7	many	CSVPGQGGAYEQYF	TGCAGTGTTCCAGGACAGGGGGGTGCCTACGAGCAGTACTTC
-	TRBV9	TRBJ1-2	many	CASKNGGIGHYGYTF	TGTGCCAGTAAGAACGGGGGGATTGGTCACTATGGCTACACCTTC
-	TRBV10-3	TRBJ2-2	many	CAISAGAGELFF	TGTGCCATCAGTGCGGGGGCCGGGGAGCTGTTTTTT
-	TRBV9	TRBJ1-6	many	CASSVGPTVNNSPLHF	TGTGCCAGCAGCGTAGGCCCGACAGTTAATAATTCACCCCTCCACTTT
-	TRBV7-9	TRBJ2-2	-	CASSVGLENTGELFF	TGTGCCAGCAGCGTCGGACTGGAGAACACCGGGGAGCTGTTTTTT
TRBD1	TRBV9	TRBJ1-4	-	CASSGGTANEKLFF	TGTGCCAGCAGTGGCGGGACAGCTAATGAAAAACTGTTTTTT
-	TRBV20-1	TRBJ2-5	-	CSATTPLGPQYF	TGCAGTGCCACGACACCTCTGGGGCCCCAGTACTTC
-	TRBV25-1	TRBJ1-2	few	CASSEEEWGTNYGYTF	TGTGCCAGCAGTGAAGAAGAGTGGGGAACCAACTATGGCTACACCTTC
TRBD2	TRBV5-4	TRBJ2-2	many	CASRSAGGNTGELFF	TGTGCCAGCCGCTCGGCGGGGGGGAACACCGGGGAGCTGTTTTTT
TRBD1	TRBV2	TRBJ1-1	-	CASRPTGGLNTEAFF	TGTGCCAGCAGGCCGACAGGGGGCCTGAACACTGAAGCTTTCTTT
TRBD1	TRBV7-6	TRBJ2-7	-	CASSLRPGQGAGEQYF	TGTGCCAGCAGCTTGAGGCCGGGACAGGGGGCTGGTGAGCAGTACTTC
TRBD2	TRBV12-3/TRBV12-4	TRBJ2-3	once	CASSPRTSETDTQYF	TGTGCCAGCAGCCCCCGGACTAGCGAGACAGATACGCAGTATTTT
-	TRBV10-2	TRBJ2-7	-	CASRGFSYEQYF	TGCGCCAGCAGGGGCTTCTCCTACGAGCAGTACTTC
-	TRBV5-6	TRBJ1-3	few	CASSLDFSGNTIYF	TGTGCCAGCAGCTTGGACTTTTCGGGAAACACCATATATTTT
-	TRBV12-3/TRBV12-4	TRBJ2-7	many	CASSPDNYEQYF	TGTGCCAGCAGCCCGGACAATTACGAGCAGTACTTC
TRBD1	TRBV7-9	TRBJ1-2	many	CASSPTGDRAGGYTF	TGTGCCAGCAGCCCGACAGGGGACCGGGCGGGGGGCTACACCTTC
-	TRBV2	TRBJ2-3	-	CASYTGWDTQYF	TGTGCCAGCTACACAGGGTGGGATACGCAGTATTTT
TRBD2	TRBV19	TRBJ2-1	many	CASSIYPLLADPYNEQFF	TGTGCCAGTAGTATATACCCCCTCCTAGCGGATCCCTACAATGAGCAGTTCTTC
-	TRBV7-9	TRBJ1-4	-	CASSLSWGKLFF	TGTGCCAGCAGCTTGTCTTGGGGAAAACTGTTTTTT
TRBD1	TRBV10-3	TRBJ1-6	medium-sized	CAIRPDRGNSPLHF	TGTGCCATCAGGCCAGACAGGGGAAATTCACCCCTCCACTTT
-	TRBV12-3/TRBV12-4	TRBJ2-7	-	CASSLAGTYEQYF	TGTGCCAGCAGTTTAGCGGGTACCTACGAGCAGTACTTC
TRBD2	TRBV2	TRBJ2-1	-	CASGRETVSYNEQFF	TGTGCCAGTGGGAGGGAGACAGTAAGTTACAATGAGCAGTTCTTC
-	TRBV2	TRBJ1-1	many	CASSEGVLNTEAFF	TGTGCCAGCAGTGAAGGGGTCTTGAACACTGAAGCTTTCTTT
-	TRBV19	TRBJ2-6	many	CASSTPRGSGANVLTF	TGTGCCAGTAGTACCCCAAGGGGCTCTGGGGCCAACGTCCTGACTTTC
-	TRBV6-5	TRBJ1-4	few	CASSSSGVGREKLFF	TGTGCCAGCAGTTCATCCGGGGTTGGGCGGGAAAAACTGTTTTTT
-	TRBV7-8	TRBJ1-1	-	CASSSTGNPEAFF	TGTGCCAGCAGCTCGACAGGTAACCCTGAAGCTTTCTTT
-	TRBV5-1	TRBJ1-4	many	CASSLGSVNEKLFF	TGCGCCAGCAGCTTGGGTTCAGTAAATGAAAAACTGTTTTTT
-	TRBV14	TRBJ1-6	-	CASSQVRANNSPLHF	TGTGCCAGCAGCCAAGTTCGGGCGAATAATTCACCCCTCCACTTT
TRBD1	TRBV5-4	TRBJ1-5	-	CASSLATGGYSNQPQHF	TGTGCCAGCAGCTTGGCCACAGGGGGGTATAGCAACCAGCCCCAGCATTTT
-	TRBV7-6	TRBJ2-5	-	CASSLGTGVENQYF	TGTGCCAGCAGCTTGGGCACGGGTGTTGAGAACCAGTACTTC
-	TRBV7-6	TRBJ2-5	-	CASSLTVGETQYF	TGTGCCAGCAGCCTAACAGTGGGGGAGACCCAGTACTTC
TRBD2	TRBV4-2	TRBJ2-1	-	CASSLGTSSQEQFF	TGTGCCAGCAGCCTGGGGACTAGCTCTCAAGAGCAGTTCTTC
-	TRBV3-1	TRBJ2-2	many	CASSQDWTGELFF	TGTGCCAGCAGCCAAGATTGGACCGGGGAGCTGTTTTTT
-	TRBV2	TRBJ2-7	few	CASLESYEQYF	TGTGCCAGCTTGGAGTCCTACGAGCAGTACTTC
TRBD1	TRBV18	TRBJ2-1	once	CASSPVDRGGYNEQFF	TGTGCCAGCTCACCGGTCGACAGGGGTGGTTACAATGAGCAGTTCTTC
-	TRBV2	TRBJ1-1	-	CASSDRATETEAFF	TGTGCCAGCAGTGACAGGGCCACTGAGACTGAAGCTTTCTTT
-	TRBV7-8	TRBJ2-2	many	CASSLTGFGNTGELFF	TGTGCCAGCAGCTTAACAGGGTTTGGGAACACCGGGGAGCTGTTTTTT
TRBD1	TRBV5-4	TRBJ1-3	-	CASSLTGQSSGNTIYF	TGTGCCAGCAGCTTGACGGGACAGAGCTCTGGAAACACCATATATTTT
-	TRBV19	TRBJ2-7	many	CASSIAEAYEQYF	TGTGCCAGTAGTATAGCAGAAGCCTACGAGCAGTACTTC
-	TRBV10-3	TRBJ2-6	-	CAISESLVLTF	TGTGCCATCAGTGAGTCTCTCGTCTTGACTTTC
-	TRBV6-2/TRBV6-3	TRBJ1-2	few	CASGSGDGYYGYTF	TGTGCCAGCGGTTCCGGGGACGGATACTATGGCTACACCTTC
-	TRBV7-3	TRBJ2-5	-	CASRPPLRGGIETQYF	TGTGCCAGCAGACCCCCTTTGCGAGGGGGGATAGAGACCCAGTACTTC
-	TRBV29-1	TRBJ2-5	-	CSVEVRVETQYF	TGCAGCGTTGAAGTTCGAGTTGAGACCCAGTACTTC
TRBD2	TRBV12-3/TRBV12-4	TRBJ2-7	many	CASRKGLAAHEQYF	TGTGCCAGCCGAAAGGGACTAGCGGCCCACGAGCAGTACTTC
TRBD2	TRBV5-6	TRBJ2-3	many	CASSPNGGAASDTQYF	TGTGCCAGCAGCCCCAACGGGGGGGCGGCTTCAGATACGCAGTATTTT
-	TRBV2	TRBJ2-7	-	CASSLGVASKQYF	TGTGCCAGCAGTTTAGGGGTGGCTTCGAAGCAGTACTTC
TRBD2	TRBV19	TRBJ2-3	many	CASSVAGATDTQYF	TGTGCCAGTAGTGTAGCGGGGGCCACAGATACGCAGTATTTT